This T cell receptor beta chain was observed in a study of cytomegalovirus exposure and HLA in healthy donors. General observations from the study: Confirmation in vitro established that three CMV-associated chains were specific for CMV antigens. Among TCR sequences, most were rare, though some public TCRs appeared in many donors.

Trimming removed 1 base at V and 1 base at J, with 13 bases between. CDR3 length: 16 amino acids. Per germline, CDR1 LGHNA and CDR2 YSLEER. A word on this clone: Its antigen is unknown.

A multiplex PCR was run with 60 Vbeta primers and 13 Jbeta primers. Data came from immunoSEQ multiplex PCR; TCRdb stores just in-frame clones and leaves some out. The sample holds approximately 130,000 clones; 75% are singletons and the top ten take less than 3.5%. Sequencing was performed on PBMCs. This chain uses TRBV4-3 with TRBJ1-1; D remains unclear. This sequence originates from a middle-aged woman in good health and CMV-seropositive. This CDR3 is CASSQGLGVENTEAFF. Written as DNA, the CDR3 is TGCGCCAGCAGCCAAGGTCTCGGGGTGGAGAACACTGAAGCTTTCTTT.